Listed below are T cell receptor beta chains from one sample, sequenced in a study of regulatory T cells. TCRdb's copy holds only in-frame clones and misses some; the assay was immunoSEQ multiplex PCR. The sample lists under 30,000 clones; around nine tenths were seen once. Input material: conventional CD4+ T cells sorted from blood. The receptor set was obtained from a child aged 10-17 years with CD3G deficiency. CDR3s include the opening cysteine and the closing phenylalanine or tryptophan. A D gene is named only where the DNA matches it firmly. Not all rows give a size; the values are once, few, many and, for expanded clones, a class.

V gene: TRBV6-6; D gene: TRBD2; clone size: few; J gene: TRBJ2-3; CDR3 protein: CASSYGRGYTDTQYF; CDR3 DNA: TGTGCCAGCAGTTACGGGCGGGGGTACACAGATACGCAGTATTTT
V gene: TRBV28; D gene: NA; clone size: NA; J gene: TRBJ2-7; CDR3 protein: CASSFARVNYEQYF; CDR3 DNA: TGTGCCAGCAGTTTCGCCAGGGTGAATTACGAGCAGTACTTC
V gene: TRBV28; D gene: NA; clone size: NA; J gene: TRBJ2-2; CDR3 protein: CASSLNRGVGGELFF; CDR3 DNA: TGTGCCAGCAGTTTAAACCGGGGAGTCGGCGGGGAGCTGTTTTTT
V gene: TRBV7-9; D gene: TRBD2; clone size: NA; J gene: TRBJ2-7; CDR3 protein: CASSKTGTSGYEQYF; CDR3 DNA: TGTGCCAGCAGCAAAACCGGGACTAGCGGTTACGAGCAGTACTTC
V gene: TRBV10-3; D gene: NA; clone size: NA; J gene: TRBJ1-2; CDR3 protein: CAISEGNFYGYTF; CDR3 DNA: TGTGCCATCAGTGAAGGGAACTTCTATGGCTACACCTTC
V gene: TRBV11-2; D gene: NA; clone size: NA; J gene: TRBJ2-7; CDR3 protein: CASSLASRAGSYEQYF; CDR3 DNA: TGTGCCAGCAGCTTAGCAAGTAGGGCGGGTTCCTACGAGCAGTACTTC
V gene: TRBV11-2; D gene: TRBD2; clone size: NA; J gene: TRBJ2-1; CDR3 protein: CASSPSLPGGPGEQFF; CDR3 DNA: TGTGCCAGCAGCCCTAGCCTGCCGGGAGGGCCGGGTGAGCAGTTCTTC
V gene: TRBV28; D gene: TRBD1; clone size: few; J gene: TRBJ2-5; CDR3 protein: CASNRRRGLGSETQYF; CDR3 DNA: TGTGCCAGCAACCGTCGCAGGGGGCTGGGTTCGGAGACCCAGTACTTC
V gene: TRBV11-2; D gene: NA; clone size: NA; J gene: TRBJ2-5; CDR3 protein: CASSLTGNQETQYF; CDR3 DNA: TGTGCCAGCAGCTTAACCGGGAACCAAGAGACCCAGTACTTC
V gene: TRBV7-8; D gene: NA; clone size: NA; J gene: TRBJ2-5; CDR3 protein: CASSLESGTRQYF; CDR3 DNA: TGTGCCAGCAGCTTAGAATCGGGGACCCGTCAGTACTTC